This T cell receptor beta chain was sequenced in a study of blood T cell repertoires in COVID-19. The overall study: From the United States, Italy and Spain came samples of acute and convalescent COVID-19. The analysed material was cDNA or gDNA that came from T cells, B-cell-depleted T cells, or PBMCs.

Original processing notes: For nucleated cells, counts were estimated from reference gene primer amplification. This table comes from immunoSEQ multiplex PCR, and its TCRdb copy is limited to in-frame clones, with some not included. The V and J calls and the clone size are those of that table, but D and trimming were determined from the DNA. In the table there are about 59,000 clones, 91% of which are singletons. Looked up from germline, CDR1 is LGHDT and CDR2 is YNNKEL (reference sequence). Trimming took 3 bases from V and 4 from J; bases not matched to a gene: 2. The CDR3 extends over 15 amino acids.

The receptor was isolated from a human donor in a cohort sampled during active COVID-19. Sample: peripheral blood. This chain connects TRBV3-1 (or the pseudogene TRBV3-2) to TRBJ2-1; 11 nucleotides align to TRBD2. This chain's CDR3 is CASSQGLAVYNEQFF. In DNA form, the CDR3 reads TGTGCCAGCAGCCAGGGACTAGCGGTGTACAATGAGCAGTTCTTC.